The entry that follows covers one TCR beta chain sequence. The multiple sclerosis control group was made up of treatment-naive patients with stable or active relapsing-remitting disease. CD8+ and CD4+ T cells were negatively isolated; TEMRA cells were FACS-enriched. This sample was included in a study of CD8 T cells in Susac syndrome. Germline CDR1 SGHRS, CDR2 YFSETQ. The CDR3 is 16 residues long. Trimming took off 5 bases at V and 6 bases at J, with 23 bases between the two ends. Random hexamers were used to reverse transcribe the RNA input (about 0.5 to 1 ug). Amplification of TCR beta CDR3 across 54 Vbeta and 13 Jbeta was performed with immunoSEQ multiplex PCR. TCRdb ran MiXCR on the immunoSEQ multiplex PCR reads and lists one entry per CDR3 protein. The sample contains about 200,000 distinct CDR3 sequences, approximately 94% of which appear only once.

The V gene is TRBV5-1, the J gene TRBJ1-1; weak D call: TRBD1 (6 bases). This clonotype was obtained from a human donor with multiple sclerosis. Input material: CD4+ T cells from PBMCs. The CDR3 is CASSWFPQGSSAEAFF. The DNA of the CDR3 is TGCGCCAGCAGTTGGTTTCCACAGGGTTCATCGGCTGAAGCTTTCTTT.